One sample yielded the 19 T cell receptor beta chains listed below, sequenced in a study of blood T cell repertoires in COVID-19. Some clones are missing from TCRdb's copy, which holds only in-frame ones; the method was immunoSEQ multiplex PCR. In the table there are 88,000 or so clones, approximately 86% of which are singletons. The sample comprised peripheral blood. These receptors were collected from a man between 60 and 70 years old with acute or convalescent COVID-19.

J is TRBJ2-2 and V is TRBV6-4; 8 bases are a match to TRBD2. The germline CDR1 and CDR2 sequences are MRHNA and SNTAGT. V shed 7 bases and J 4 bases; nucleotides not matched to a gene: 8. This CDR3 comprises 15 residues. The CDR3, as DNA: TGTGCCAGCACCCCGGGGGGGGCGAGCACCGGGGAGCTGTTTTTT. Its translation: CASTPGGASTGELFF.

The chain couples TRBV5-1 to TRBJ2-5, with 7 bases matching TRBD2. V gave up 0 bases and J gave up 3 bases; unmatched junction bases: 5. Germline V gene data show CDR1 as SGHRS and CDR2 as YFSETQ. This CDR3 contains 15 residues. The CDR3 protein is CASSLVGGREETQYF. The CDR3 coding sequence is TGCGCCAGCAGCTTGGTTGGAGGGAGGGAAGAGACCCAGTACTTC.

V is TRBV7-9 and J is TRBJ2-7; 9 nucleotides match TRBD2. Germline CDR1 and CDR2: SEHNR and FQNEAQ (reference sequence). Unmatched junction bases numbered 14, after V lost 5 bases and J lost 0 bases. The CDR3 is made up of 18 amino acids. This chain's CDR3 is CASSRGGGAGANSYEQYF. CDR3 bases: TGTGCCAGCAGCCGCGGGGGGGGAGCGGGAGCGAACTCCTACGAGCAGTACTTC.

This clone was detected only once. The rearrangement uses TRBV9 and TRBJ1-1; a possible D gene is TRBD1 (5 bases). Per the germline V gene, CDR1 is SGDLS and CDR2 is YYNGEE. The CDR3 loop spans 16 amino acids. The V end lost 4 bases, the J end lost 3 bases, and 19 bases lay between the germline ends. CDR3 loop: CASSLAVRGGDTEAFF. In DNA form, the CDR3 reads TGTGCCAGCAGCTTGGCGGTGAGGGGAGGGGACACTGAAGCTTTCTTT. Full variable domain (missing parts from reference TRBV9 and TRBJ1-1): DSGVTQTPKHLITATGQRVTLRCSPRSGDLSVYWYQQSLDQGLQFLIQYYNGEERAKGNILERFSAQQFPDLHSELNLSSLELGDSALYFCASSLAVRGGDTEAFFGQGTRLTVV.

As concerns this clone: One junction end does not reproduce the germline sequence, and a read error may be involved. The chain uses TRBV19 and TRBJ1-2, with 8 bases matching TRBD1. This CDR3 spans 15 amino acids. Germline CDR1 and CDR2: LNHDA and SQIVND (reference sequence). CDR3 protein: CASSRRQGSYYGHTF. CDR3 DNA sequence: TGTGCCAGTAGTAGAAGACAGGGGTCCTACTATGGCCACACCTTC.

V gene TRBV5-8 combines with J gene TRBJ1-2; D unclear. The germline gives CDR1 SGHTS, CDR2 YDEGEE. Trimming pared 5 bases from V and 3 bases from J, leaving 14 bases between. The CDR3 sequence is 14 residues long. The CDR3 nucleotides read TGTGCCAGCAGAAGAAGAGGGATTGACTATGGCTACACCTTC. Its translation is CASRRRGIDYGYTF.

V is TRBV5-6 and J is TRBJ2-5; TRBD2 is a possible D gene (5 bases). The CDR3 spans 13 residues. The germline V gene has CDR1 SGHDT and CDR2 YYEEEE. The V and J ends lost 4 bases and 3 bases respectively, with 10 bases between them. In nucleotides, the CDR3 is TGTGCCAGCAGCCCCACTAGGGAAGAGACCCAGTACTTC. This sequence encodes CASSPTREETQYF.

V usage is TRBV7-2 and J usage is TRBJ2-3; 10 positions match TRBD2. CDR1 SGHTA and CDR2 FQGNSA come from the germline V gene. V shed 5 bases, J shed 4 bases, and the junction held 3 bases outside the gene matches. The CDR3 contains 14 residues. The CDR3 is CASSIGLAADTQYF. The CDR3, as DNA: TGTGCCAGCAGCATAGGACTAGCGGCAGATACGCAGTATTTT.

The chain joins TRBV5-1 to TRBJ2-7; D possibly corresponds to TRBD2 (5 bases). Trimming left V 4 bases short and J 2 bases short, with 16 bases between. Germline values: CDR1 SGHRS, CDR2 YFSETQ. The CDR3 sequence is 15 residues long. CDR3 nucleotide sequence: TGCGCCAGCAGCACTAACCCGGCGACTACCTACGAGCAGTACTTC. Protein sequence: CASSTNPATTYEQYF.

This sequence joins TRBV18 and TRBJ2-1, with 10 bases lining up with TRBD2. The length of the CDR3 is 15 residues. V lost 4 bases to trimming and J lost 5 bases; unmatched junction nucleotides: 5. CDR1 KGHSH and CDR2 LQKENI come from the germline V gene. The CDR3 loop is CASSQGTSAHNEQFF. For the CDR3, the DNA is TGTGCCAGCTCACAGGGGACTAGCGCCCACAATGAGCAGTTCTTC.

This CDR3 is CASGLVSGGIYGYTF. The CDR3 DNA is TGTGCTAGTGGTTTGGTATCAGGGGGGATCTATGGCTACACCTTC. V and J are TRBV12-5 and TRBJ1-2, with 7 nucleotides matching TRBD1. J was trimmed by 4 bases and V by 0 bases; bases with no gene match: 5. The CDR3 spans 15 residues. CDR1 and CDR2 (germline): LGHNT, FRNRAP.

V usage is TRBV5-1 and J usage is TRBJ2-5, with 11 bases aligning to TRBD2. The germline CDR1 and CDR2 sequences are SGHRS and YFSETQ. V shed 4 bases, J shed 3 bases, and the junction held 5 bases outside the gene matches. CDR3 length: 15 amino acids. The CDR3 loop reads CASSPGGLAEETQYF. CDR3 sequence (DNA): TGCGCCAGCAGCCCGGGGGGACTAGCGGAAGAGACCCAGTACTTC.

V and J are TRBV2 and TRBJ1-1, with D unclear. CDR1 and CDR2 from the germline V gene are SNHLY and FYNNEI. This CDR3 has 13 residues. V lost 5 bases to trimming and J lost 6 bases, with 13 bases between them. The CDR3 sequence: CASSRTISAEAFF. The CDR3 coding sequence is TGTGCCAGCAGTAGGACTATAAGTGCTGAAGCTTTCTTT.

The chain couples TRBV4-1 to TRBJ2-4; D is ambiguous. CDR3 length equals 16 residues. CDR1 and CDR2 (germline): MGHRA, YSYEKL. V dropped 0 bases and J dropped 2 bases, with 11 bases sitting between them. The CDR3 is CASSQELGESKNIQYF. CDR3 DNA sequence: TGCGCCAGCAGCCAAGAGCTAGGAGAGTCCAAAAACATTCAGTACTTC.

The chain is built from TRBV3-1 (or the pseudogene TRBV3-2) and TRBJ1-1; 8 nucleotides agree with TRBD1. This CDR3 is built from 17 residues. Germline V gives CDR1 LGHDT, CDR2 YNNKEL (reference sequence). V gave up 0 bases and J gave up 7 bases; unmatched junction bases: 13. The CDR3 nucleotides read TGTGCCAGCAGCCAAGATCTACGTGGGCAGGGGGCTTTTGAAGCTTTCTTT. Translation gives CASSQDLRGQGAFEAFF.

This chain joins TRBV14 and TRBJ2-5, with 7 bases identical to TRBD1. V lost 2 bases to trimming and J lost 5 bases; unmatched junction nucleotides: 5. CDR3 length: 14 residues. CDR1 is SGHDN and CDR2 is FVKESK in the germline V gene. The CDR3 spells CASSQPRGLETQYF. In nucleotides, the CDR3 is TGTGCCAGCAGCCAACCAAGGGGGCTCGAGACCCAGTACTTC.

The chain joins TRBV2 to TRBJ1-4; no firm D call. Germline V CDR1 and CDR2: SNHLY, FYNNEI. Trimming removed 3 bases at V and 7 bases at J, with 12 bases between. The CDR3 has 14 amino acids. CDR3 nucleotides: TGTGCCAGCAGTGAGCGGGAGAAGGGTGAAAAACTGTTTTTT. This codes for CASSEREKGEKLFF.

V is TRBV29-1 and J is TRBJ1-5; tentatively, D is TRBD1 (6 bases). Trimming left V 6 bases short and J 6 bases short, with 21 bases between. CDR1 and CDR2 from the germline V gene are SQVTM and ANQGSEA. This CDR3 is built from 15 residues. The CDR3 region has the DNA TGCAGCGTCCAGATTGGTCAGGGGACCCCTCAGCCCCAGCATTTT. Translation gives CSVQIGQGTPQPQHF.

V and J are TRBV7-3 and TRBJ2-2; D is ambiguous. The CDR3 totals 14 residues. Germline V gene sequence: CDR1 SGHTA, CDR2 FQGTGA. V dropped 5 bases and J dropped 2 bases, with 9 bases sitting between them. CDR3 nucleotides: TGTGCCAGCAGCACTTCGCCCAACACCGGGGAGCTGTTTTTT. It is translated as CASSTSPNTGELFF.